This T cell receptor (beta chain) is drawn from a study of Graves' ophthalmopathy and Graves' hyperthyroidism. Study-level findings and limits: Forecasting of ophthalmopathy progression by the model achieved almost 71% sensitivity and 72% to 75% specificity. With just under 90% sensitivity and approximately 80% specificity, a 13-signature model separated ophthalmopathy from stable hyperthyroidism.

In this sample, this clonotype turned up many times. Its antigen is currently unknown. As the template, RNA transcripts were used to amplify TCR beta CDR3 regions. HTBI primers served in a first-round RT-PCR, which a second-round multiplex PCR followed. TCRdb fed the multiplex PCR reads into MiXCR, producing one record per CDR3 protein. The sample consists of over a million distinct CDR3 sequences, less than 45% of them appearing once. Ages of hyperthyroidism patients ran from 18 to 65, and their diagnoses were new, under 2 months' duration. Sequenced sample: peripheral blood or thyroid tissue (not recorded which). This TCR was recovered from an adult man with Graves' hyperthyroidism.

The CDR3 DNA follows: TGTGCCAGCAGCCGGCGGCAGGCCCCGAGTGAGCAGTACTTC. This encodes CASSRRQAPSEQYF. This chain connects TRBV7-2 to TRBJ2-7; D call uncertain. The CDR3 extends over 14 amino acids. Germline lookup yields CDR1 SGHTA and CDR2 FQGNSA. Trimming took off 5 bases at V and 7 bases at J, with 18 bases between the two ends.